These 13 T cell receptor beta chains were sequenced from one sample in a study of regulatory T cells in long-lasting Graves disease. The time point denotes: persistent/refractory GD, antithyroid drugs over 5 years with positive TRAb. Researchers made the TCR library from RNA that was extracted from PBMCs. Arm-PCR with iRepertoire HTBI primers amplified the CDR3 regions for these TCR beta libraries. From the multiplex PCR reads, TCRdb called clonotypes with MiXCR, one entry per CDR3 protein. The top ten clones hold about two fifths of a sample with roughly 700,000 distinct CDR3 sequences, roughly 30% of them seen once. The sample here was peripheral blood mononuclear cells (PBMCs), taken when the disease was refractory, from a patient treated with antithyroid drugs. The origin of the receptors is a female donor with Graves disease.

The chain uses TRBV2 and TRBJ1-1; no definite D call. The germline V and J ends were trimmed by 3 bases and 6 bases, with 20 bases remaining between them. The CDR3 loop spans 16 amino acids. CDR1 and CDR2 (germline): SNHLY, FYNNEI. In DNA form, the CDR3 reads TGTGCCAGCAGTGACAGGCCCAACAACAGAGCCTCTGAAGCTTTCTTT. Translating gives CASSDRPNNRASEAFF.

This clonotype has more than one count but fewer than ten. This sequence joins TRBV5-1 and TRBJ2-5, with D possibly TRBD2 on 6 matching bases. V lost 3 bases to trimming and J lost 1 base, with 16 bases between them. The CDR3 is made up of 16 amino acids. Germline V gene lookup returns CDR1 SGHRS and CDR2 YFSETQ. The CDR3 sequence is CASSSVEGRVQETQYF. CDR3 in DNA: TGCGCCAGCAGCTCCGTGGAGGGCAGAGTCCAAGAGACCCAGTACTTC.

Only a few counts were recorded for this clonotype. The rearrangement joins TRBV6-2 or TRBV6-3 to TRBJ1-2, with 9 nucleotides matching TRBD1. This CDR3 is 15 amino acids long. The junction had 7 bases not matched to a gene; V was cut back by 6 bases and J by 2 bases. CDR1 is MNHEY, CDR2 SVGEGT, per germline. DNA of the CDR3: TGTGCCAGCAGGAGGGACAGGGAGCCCAACTATGGCTACACCTTC. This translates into CASRRDREPNYGYTF.

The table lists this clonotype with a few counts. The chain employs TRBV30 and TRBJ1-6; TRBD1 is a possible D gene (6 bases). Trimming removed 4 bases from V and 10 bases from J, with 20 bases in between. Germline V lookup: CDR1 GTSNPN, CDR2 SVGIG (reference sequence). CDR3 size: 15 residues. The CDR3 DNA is TGTGCCTGGATCCCACACGGACAGTCTTCCTCACCCCTCCACTTT. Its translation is CAWIPHGQSSSPLHF.

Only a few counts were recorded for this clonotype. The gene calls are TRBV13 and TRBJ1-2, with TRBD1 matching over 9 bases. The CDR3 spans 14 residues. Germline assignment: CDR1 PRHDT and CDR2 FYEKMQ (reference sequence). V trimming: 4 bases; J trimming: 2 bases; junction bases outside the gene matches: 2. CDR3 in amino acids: CASSSDRGNYGYTF. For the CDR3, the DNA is TGTGCCAGCAGCTCGGACAGGGGAAACTATGGCTACACCTTC.

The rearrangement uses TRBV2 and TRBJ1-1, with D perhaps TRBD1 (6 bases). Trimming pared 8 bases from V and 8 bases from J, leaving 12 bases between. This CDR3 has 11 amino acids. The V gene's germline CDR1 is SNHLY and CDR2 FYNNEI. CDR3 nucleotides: TGTGCCAGCCGACAGGCGGGGGAAGCTTTCTTT. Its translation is CASRQAGEAFF.

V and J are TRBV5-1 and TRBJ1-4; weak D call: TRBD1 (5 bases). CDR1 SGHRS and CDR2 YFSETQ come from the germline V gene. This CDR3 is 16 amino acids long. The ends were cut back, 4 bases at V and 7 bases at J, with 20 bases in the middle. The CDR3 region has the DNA TGCGCCAGCAGCGAAGGTCCGGCAGGGTTGACTGAAAAACTGTTTTTT. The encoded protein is CASSEGPAGLTEKLFF.

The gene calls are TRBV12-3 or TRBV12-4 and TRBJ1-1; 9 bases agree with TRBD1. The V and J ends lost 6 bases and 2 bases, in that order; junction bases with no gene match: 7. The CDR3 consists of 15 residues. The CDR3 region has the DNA TGTGCCAGCAGGCCCGGGACAGGGAAAAACACTGAAGCTTTCTTT. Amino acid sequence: CASRPGTGKNTEAFF.

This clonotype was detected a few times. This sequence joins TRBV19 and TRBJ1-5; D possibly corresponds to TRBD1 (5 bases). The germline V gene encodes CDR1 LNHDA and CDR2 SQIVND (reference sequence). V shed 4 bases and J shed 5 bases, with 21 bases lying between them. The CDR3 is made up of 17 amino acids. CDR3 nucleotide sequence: TGTGCCAGTAGTAGACCTCCCGGGACTACGCCCGATCAGCCCCAGCATTTT. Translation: CASSRPPGTTPDQPQHF.

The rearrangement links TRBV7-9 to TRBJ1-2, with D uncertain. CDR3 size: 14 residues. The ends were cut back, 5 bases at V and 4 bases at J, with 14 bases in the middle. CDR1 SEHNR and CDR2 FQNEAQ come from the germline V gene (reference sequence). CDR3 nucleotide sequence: TGTGCCAGCAGCCCCTCGGGGAATTTCTATGGCTACACCTTC. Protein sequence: CASSPSGNFYGYTF.

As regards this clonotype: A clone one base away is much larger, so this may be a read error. The CDR3 DNA sequence: TGTGCCAGCAGTCCCCAGGCAGGGAGCACTGAAGCTTTCTTT. Protein: CASSPQAGSTEAFF. The gene calls are TRBV12-3 or TRBV12-4 and TRBJ1-1, with a weak D call TRBD1 (5 bases). Trimming pared 5 bases from V and 4 bases from J, leaving 14 bases between. This CDR3 comprises 14 residues.

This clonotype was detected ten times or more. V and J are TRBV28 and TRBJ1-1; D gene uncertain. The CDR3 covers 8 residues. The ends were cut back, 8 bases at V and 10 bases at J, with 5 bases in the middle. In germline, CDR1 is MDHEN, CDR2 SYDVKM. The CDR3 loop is CASAGAFF. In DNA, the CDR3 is TGTGCCAGCGCCGGAGCTTTCTTT.

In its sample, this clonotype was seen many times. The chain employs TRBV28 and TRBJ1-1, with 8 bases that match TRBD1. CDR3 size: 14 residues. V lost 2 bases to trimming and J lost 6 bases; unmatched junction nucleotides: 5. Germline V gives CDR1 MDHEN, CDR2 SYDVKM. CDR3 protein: CASSLQGARAEAFF. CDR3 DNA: TGTGCCAGCAGTTTACAGGGGGCTAGGGCTGAAGCTTTCTTT.